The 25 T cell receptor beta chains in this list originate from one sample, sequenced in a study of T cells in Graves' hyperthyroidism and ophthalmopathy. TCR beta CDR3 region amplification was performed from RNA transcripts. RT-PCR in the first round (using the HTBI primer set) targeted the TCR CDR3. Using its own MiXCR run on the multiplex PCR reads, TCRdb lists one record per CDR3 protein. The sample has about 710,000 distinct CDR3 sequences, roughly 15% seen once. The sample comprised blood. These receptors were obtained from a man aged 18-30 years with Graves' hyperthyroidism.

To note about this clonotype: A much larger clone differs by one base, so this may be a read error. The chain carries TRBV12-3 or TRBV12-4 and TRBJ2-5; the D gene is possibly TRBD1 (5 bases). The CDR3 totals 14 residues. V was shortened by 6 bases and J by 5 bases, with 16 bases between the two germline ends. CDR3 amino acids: CASRRGRNVETQYF. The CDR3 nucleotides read TGTGCCAGCAGAAGGGGCAGAAATGTGGAGACCCAGTACTTC.

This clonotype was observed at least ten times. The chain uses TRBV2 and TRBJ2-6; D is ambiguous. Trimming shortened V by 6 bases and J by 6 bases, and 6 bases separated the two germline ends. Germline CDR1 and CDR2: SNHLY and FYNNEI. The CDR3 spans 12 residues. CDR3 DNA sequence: TGTGCCAGCAGCCGACAGGCCAACGTCCTGACTTTC. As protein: CASSRQANVLTF.

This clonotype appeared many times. The CDR3 sequence: CSAPEDRNSYEQYF. The CDR3 DNA reads as TGCAGTGCCCCGGAAGACAGAAACTCCTACGAGCAGTACTTC. The chain employs TRBV20-1 and TRBJ2-7; a weak D match, TRBD1 (5 bases). This CDR3 is 14 amino acids long. Germline CDR1 reads DFQATT; CDR2 reads SNEGSKA (reference sequence). V was shortened by 6 bases and J by 0 bases, with 15 bases between the two germline ends.

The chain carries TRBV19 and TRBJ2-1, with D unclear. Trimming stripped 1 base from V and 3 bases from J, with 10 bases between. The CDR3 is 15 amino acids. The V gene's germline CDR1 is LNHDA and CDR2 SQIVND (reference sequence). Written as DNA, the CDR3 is TGTGCCAGTAGTATAGGTAGCACTATCTACAATGAGCAGTTCTTC. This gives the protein CASSIGSTIYNEQFF.

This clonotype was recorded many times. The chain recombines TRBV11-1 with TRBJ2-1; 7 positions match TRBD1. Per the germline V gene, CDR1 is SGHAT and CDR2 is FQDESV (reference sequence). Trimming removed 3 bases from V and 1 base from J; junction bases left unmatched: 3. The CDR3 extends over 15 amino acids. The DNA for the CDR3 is TGTGCCAGCAGCTTGCGACAGGGTTCCTACAATGAGCAGTTCTTC. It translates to CASSLRQGSYNEQFF.

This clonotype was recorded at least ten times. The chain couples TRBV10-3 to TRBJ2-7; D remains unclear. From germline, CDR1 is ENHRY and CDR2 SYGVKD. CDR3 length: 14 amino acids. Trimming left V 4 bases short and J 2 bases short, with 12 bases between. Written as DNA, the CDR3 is TGTGCCATCAGTGTACCCGACGGAACCTACGAGCAGTACTTC. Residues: CAISVPDGTYEQYF.

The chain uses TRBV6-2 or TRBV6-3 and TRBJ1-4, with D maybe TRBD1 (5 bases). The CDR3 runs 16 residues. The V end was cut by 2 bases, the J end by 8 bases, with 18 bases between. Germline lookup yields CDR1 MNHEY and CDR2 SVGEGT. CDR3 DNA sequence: TGTGCCAGCAGTTACCGACCGGGACGCTTCTCGGAAAAACTGTTTTTT. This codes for CASSYRPGRFSEKLFF.

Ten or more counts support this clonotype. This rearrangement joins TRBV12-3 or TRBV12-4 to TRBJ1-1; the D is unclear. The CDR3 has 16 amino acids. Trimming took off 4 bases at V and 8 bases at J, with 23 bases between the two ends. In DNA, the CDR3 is TGTGCCAGCAGTTCGGAGGCAGCCGGTGGGCGAATGGAAGCTTTCTTT. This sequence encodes CASSSEAAGGRMEAFF.

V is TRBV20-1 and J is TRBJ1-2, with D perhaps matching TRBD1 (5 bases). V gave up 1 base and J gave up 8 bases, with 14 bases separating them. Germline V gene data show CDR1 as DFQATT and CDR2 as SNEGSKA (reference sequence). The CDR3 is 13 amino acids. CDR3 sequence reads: CSARVGHLMGYTF. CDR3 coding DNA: TGCAGTGCTAGAGTGGGGCACCTTATGGGCTACACCTTC.

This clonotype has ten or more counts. For the CDR3, the DNA is TGTGCCAGCAGTTACGGCACCTTGTCTAATGAAAAACTGTTTTTT. As protein: CASSYGTLSNEKLFF. The rearrangement uses TRBV6-5 and TRBJ1-4, with D uncertain. The CDR3 covers 15 residues. V shed 2 bases and J shed 3 bases, with 10 bases lying between them. Germline V gene lookup returns CDR1 MNHEY and CDR2 SVGAGI.

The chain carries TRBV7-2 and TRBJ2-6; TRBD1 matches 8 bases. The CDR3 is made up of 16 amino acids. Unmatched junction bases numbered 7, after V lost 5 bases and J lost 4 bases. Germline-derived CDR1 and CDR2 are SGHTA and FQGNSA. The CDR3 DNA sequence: TGTGCCAGCAGCCCTCGGACAGGGCCCGGGGCCAACGTCCTGACTTTC. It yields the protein CASSPRTGPGANVLTF.

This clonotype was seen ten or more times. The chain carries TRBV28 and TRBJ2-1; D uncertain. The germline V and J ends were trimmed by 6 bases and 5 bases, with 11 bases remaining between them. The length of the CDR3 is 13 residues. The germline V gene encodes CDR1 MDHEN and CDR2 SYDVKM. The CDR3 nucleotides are TGTGCCAGCAGAAGAGAGCCGCACAATGAGCAGTTCTTC. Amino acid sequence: CASRREPHNEQFF.

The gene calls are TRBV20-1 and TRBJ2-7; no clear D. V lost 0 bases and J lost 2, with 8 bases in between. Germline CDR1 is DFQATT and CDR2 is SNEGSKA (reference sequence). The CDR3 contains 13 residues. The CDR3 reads CSARDKTAYEQYF. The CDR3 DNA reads TGCAGTGCTAGAGATAAAACTGCCTACGAGCAGTACTTC.

The DNA of the CDR3 is TGTGCCAGCAGCTCTGGGACTAGCGGGAGGGCCGGAGAGACCCAGTACTTC. Translated, it gives CASSSGTSGRAGETQYF. The chain carries TRBV5-4 and TRBJ2-5; 16 bases are a match to TRBD2. The J segment lost 4 bases and the V segment lost 3 bases, leaving 6 bases of the junction unmatched. The CDR3 sequence is 17 residues long. Germline lookup yields CDR1 SGHNT and CDR2 YYREEE (reference sequence).

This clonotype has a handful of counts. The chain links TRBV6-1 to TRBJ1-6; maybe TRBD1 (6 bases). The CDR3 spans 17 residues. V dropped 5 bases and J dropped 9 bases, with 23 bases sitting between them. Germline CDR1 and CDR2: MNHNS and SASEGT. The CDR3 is CASSTGAGVSLGSPLHF. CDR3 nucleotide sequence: TGTGCCAGCAGTACGGGGGCGGGAGTCTCTCTCGGTTCACCCCTCCACTTT.

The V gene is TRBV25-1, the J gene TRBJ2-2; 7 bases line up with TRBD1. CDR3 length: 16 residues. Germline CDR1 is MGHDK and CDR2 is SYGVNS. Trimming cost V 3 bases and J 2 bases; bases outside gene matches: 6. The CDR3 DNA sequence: TGTGCCAGCAGTGAGAGGGGGACAGCCAACACCGGGGAGCTGTTTTTT. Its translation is CASSERGTANTGELFF.

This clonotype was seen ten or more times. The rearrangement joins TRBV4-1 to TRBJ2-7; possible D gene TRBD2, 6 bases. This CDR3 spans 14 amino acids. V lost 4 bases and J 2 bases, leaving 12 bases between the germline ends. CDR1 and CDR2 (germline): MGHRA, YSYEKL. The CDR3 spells CASSPGQRAYEQYF. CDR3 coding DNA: TGCGCCAGCAGCCCCGGGCAGCGGGCCTACGAGCAGTACTTC.

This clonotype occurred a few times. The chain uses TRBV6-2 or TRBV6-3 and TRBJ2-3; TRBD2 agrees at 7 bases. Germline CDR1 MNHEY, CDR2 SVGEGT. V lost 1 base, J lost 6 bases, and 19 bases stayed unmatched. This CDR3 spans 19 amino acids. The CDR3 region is CASSYFGLGLVGRSDTQYF. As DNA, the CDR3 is TGTGCCAGCAGTTACTTCGGTCTCGGACTAGTTGGGCGTTCGGATACGCAGTATTTT.

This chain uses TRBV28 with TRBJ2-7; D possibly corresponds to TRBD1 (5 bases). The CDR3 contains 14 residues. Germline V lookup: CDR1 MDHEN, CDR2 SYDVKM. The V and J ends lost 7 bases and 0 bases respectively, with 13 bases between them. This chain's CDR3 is CASIAGPNSYEQYF. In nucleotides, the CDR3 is TGTGCCAGCATCGCAGGGCCCAACTCCTACGAGCAGTACTTC.

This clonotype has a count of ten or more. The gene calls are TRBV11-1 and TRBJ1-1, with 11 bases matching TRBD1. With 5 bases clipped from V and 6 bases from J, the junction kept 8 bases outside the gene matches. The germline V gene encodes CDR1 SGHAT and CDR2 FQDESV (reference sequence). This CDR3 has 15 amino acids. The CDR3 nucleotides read TGTGCCAGCAGCCTTTTCACGGGACAGGGGGCTGAAGCTTTCTTT. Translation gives CASSLFTGQGAEAFF.

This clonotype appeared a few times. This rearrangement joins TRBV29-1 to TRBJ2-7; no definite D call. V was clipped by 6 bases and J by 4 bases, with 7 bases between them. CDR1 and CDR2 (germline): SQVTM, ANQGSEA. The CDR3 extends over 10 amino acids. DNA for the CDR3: TGCAGCGTCTTTTTTTACGAGCAGTACTTC. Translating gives CSVFFYEQYF.

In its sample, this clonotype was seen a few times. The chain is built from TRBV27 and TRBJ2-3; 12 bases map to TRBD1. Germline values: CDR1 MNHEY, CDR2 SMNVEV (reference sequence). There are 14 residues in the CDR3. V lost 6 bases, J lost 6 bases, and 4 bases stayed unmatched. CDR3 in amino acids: CASRGQGASDTQYF. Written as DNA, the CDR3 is TGTGCCAGCAGGGGACAGGGGGCATCGGATACGCAGTATTTT.

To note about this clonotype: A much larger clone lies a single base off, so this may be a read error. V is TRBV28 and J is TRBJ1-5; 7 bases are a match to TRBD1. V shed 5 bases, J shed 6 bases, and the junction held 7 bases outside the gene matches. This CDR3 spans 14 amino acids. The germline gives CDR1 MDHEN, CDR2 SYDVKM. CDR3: CASSPETGSQPQHF. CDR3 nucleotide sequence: TGTGCCAGCAGTCCCGAGACAGGGTCTCAGCCCCAGCATTTT.

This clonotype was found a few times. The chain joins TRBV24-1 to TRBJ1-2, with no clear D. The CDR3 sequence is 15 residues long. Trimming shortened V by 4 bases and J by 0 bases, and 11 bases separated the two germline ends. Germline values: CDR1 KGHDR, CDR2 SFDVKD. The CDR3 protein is CATSEAGSANYGYTF. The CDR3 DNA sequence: TGTGCCACCAGTGAGGCGGGATCCGCTAACTATGGCTACACCTTC.

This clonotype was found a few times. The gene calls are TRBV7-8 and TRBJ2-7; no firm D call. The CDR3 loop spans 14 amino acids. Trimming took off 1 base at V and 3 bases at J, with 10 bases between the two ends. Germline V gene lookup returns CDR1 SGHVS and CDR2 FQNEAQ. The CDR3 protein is CASSLGTMIYEQYF. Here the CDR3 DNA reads TGTGCCAGCAGCTTAGGTACGATGATCTACGAGCAGTACTTC.